This T cell receptor beta chain was documented in a study of T-cell reconstitution after alpha-beta-depleted transplantation in children. General observations from the study: T-cell counts and diversity were attributed mostly to newly produced T cells one year after transplant. Expanded graft clones, several hundred of them, were reportedly the source of alpha-beta T cells about two months after transplant.

Library preparation (for TCRbeta) was performed with unique molecular identifiers. MiXCR was run by TCRdb on the PCR reads, yielding one entry per CDR3 protein. The sample lists 540,000 or so distinct CDR3 sequences, 23% occurring once. The CDR3 has 14 residues. V lost 5 bases, J lost 1 base, and 8 bases lay in between. Germline V gene lookup returns CDR1 MDHEN and CDR2 SYDVKM. This clonotype was detected ten times or more. The antigen remains unidentified. Sequenced here: PBMCs, mostly from graft donor cells, sampled 360 days after TCRalphabeta/CD19-depleted stem cell transplant. The clonotype comes from a boy younger than two who had a stem cell transplant for acute myeloid leukemia, so the T cells may come from the graft donor. V gene TRBV28 combines with J gene TRBJ2-2; unclear D gene. The CDR3 loop reads CASSRHRNTGELFF. The CDR3 bases are TGTGCCAGCAGTCGTCACAGGAACACCGGGGAGCTGTTTTTT.